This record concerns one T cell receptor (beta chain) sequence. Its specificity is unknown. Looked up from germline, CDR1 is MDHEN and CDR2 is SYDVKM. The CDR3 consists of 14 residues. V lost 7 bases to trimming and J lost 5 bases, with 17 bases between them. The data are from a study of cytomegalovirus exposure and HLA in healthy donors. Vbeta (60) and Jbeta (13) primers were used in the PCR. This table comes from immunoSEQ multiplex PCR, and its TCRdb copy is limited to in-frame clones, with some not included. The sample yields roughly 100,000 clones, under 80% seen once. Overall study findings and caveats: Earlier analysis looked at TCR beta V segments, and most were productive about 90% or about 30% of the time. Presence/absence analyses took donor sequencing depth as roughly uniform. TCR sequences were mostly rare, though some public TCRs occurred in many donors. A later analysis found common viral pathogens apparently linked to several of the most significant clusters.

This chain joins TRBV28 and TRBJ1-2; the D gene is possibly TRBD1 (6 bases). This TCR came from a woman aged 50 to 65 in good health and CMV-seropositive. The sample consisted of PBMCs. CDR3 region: CASKETGPFYGYTF. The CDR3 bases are TGTGCCAGCAAGGAGACAGGCCCCTTTTATGGCTACACCTTC.